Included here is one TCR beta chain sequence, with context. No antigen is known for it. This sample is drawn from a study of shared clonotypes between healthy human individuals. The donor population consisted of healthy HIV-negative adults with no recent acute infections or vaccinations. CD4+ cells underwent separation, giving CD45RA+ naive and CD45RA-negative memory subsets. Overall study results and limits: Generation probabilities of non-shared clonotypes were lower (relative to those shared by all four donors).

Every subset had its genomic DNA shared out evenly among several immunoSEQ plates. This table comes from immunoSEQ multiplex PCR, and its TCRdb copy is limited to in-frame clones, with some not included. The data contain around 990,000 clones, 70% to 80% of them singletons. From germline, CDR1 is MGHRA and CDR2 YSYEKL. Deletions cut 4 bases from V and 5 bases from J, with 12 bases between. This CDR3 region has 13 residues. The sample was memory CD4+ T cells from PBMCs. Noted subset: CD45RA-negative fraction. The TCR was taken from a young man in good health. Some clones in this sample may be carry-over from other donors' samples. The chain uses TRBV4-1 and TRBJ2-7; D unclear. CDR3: CASSLALVDEQYF. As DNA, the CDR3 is TGCGCCAGCAGCCTAGCCTTGGTGGACGAGCAGTACTTC.